The source of this T cell receptor (beta chain) is a study of Ad26.COV2.S vaccination and SARS-CoV-2 variants. Findings and limits, study-wide: Using TCR breadth and depth analyses may have led to underestimated total T cell responses. Whether participants received vaccine or placebo, their non-spike TCR breadth was similar. After vaccination, reports described spike-specific CD8+ and CD4+ T cell responses as showing substantial breadth.

Concerning this clone itself: Its antigen remains unknown.

Sequencing was performed with immunoSEQ multiplex PCR; in TCRdb, only in-frame clones are kept and a portion is missing. The sample holds about 350,000 clones, less than 90% seen once. Treatment denoted: some 20 received Ad26.COV2.S at low or high dose, single or two shots; about 5 received placebo; per-sample allocation not given. The investigators took samples on day 63 after the first vaccine or placebo injection. This CDR3 is 14 amino acids long. From germline, CDR1 is MDHEN and CDR2 SYDVKM. V shed 6 bases, J shed 3 bases, and the junction held 6 bases outside the gene matches. The TCR was taken from a person between 18 and 59 years old who received the Ad26.COV2.S COVID-19 vaccine or a placebo. Sequenced material: peripheral blood, taken in a trial of Ad26.COV2.S vaccine versus placebo. The chain carries TRBV28 and TRBJ2-7, with TRBD1 matching over 9 bases. CDR3 DNA: TGTGCCAGCAGGCCAGACAGGGGGAGCTACGAGCAGTACTTC. Translation gives CASRPDRGSYEQYF.